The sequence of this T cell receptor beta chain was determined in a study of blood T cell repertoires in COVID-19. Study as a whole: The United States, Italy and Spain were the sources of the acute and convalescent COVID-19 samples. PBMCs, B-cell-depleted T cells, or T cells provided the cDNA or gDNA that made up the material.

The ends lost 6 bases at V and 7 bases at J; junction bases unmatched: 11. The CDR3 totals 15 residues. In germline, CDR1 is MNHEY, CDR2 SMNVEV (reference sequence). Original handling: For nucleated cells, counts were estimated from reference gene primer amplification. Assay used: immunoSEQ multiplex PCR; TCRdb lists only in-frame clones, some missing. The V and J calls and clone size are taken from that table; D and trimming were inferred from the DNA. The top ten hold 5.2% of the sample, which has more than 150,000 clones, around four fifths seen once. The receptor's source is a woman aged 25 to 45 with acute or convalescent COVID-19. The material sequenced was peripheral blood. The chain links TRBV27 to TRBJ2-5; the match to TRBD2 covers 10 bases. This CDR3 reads CASRAAVAGGGTQYF. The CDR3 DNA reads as TGTGCCAGCAGGGCCGCGGTAGCGGGAGGCGGGACCCAGTACTTC.